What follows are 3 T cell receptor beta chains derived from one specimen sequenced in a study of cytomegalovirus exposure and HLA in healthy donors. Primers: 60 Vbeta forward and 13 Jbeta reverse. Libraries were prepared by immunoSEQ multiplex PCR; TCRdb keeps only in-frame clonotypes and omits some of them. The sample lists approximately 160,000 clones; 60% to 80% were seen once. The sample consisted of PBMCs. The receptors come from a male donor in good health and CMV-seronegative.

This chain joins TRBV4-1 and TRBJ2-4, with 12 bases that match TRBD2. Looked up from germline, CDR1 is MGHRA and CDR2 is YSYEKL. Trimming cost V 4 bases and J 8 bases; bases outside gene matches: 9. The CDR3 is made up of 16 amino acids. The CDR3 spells CASSPGTSGYRDIQYF. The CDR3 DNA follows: TGCGCCAGCAGCCCTGGGACTAGCGGGTATCGGGACATTCAGTACTTC.

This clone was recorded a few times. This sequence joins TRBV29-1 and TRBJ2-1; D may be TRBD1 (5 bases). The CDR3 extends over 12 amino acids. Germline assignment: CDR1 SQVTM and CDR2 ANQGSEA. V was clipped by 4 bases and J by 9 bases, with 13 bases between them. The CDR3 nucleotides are TGCAGCGTTGGAAGTGGGGCGTCTGAGCAGTTCTTC. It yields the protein CSVGSGASEQFF.

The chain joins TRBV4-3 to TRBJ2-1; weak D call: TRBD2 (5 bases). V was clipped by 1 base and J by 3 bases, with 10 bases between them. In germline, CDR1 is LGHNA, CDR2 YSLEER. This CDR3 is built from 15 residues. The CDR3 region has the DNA TGCGCCAGCAGCCAAGGGAGAGGGCTCTACAATGAGCAGTTCTTC. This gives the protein CASSQGRGLYNEQFF.